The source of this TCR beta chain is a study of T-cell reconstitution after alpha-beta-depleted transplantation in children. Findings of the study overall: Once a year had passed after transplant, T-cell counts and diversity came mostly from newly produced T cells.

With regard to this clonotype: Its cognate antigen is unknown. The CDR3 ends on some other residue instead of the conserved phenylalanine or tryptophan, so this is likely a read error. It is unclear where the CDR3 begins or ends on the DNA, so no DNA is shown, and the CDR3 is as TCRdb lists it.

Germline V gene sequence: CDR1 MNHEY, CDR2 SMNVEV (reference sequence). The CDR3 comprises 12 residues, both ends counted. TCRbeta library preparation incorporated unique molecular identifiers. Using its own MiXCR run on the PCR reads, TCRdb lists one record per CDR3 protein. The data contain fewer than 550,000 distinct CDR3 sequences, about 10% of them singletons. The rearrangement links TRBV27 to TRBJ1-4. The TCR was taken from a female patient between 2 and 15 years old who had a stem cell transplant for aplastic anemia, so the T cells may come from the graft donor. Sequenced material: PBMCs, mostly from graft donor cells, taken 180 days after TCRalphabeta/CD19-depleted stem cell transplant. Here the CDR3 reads CASILPGEGTYV.